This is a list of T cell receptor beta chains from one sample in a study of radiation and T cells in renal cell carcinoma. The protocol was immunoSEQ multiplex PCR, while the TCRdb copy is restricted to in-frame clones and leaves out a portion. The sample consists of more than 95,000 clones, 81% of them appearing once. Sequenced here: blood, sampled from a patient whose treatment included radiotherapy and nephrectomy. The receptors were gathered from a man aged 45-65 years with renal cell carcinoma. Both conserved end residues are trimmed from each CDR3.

ASSPETGRYEQY	12	TRBV5-1
ASSILARVQETQY	13	TRBV25-1
ASRPSGGYEQY	11	TRBV27
ASSSGQGYEQY	11	TRBV5-1
ASSQEVGANNSPLH	14	TRBV4-3
ASAPSGDQPQH	11	TRBV11-2
ASSVVSGGGDTQY	13	TRBV9
ASSDVQGPNIQY	12	TRBV5-1
AISEGSSGGSSYEQY	15	TRBV10-3
ASSPRDRAMNTEAF	14	TRBV18
ASSLDRAYGYT	11	TRBV5-1
ASSHGKVRPPTDTQY	15	TRBV4-1
ASSSYRNTEAF	11	TRBV13
ASSLQAARGGELF	13	TRBV11-1
ASSLAGRQDTGELF	14	TRBV5-4
ASSPGTFEQY	10	TRBV18
ASSLGTAQETQY	12	TRBV7-2
ASSDRNTEAF	10	TRBV27
ASSLERLAGGLEQF	14	TRBV5-1
ASSLPGINTEAF	12	TRBV11-2
ASSLLGQDTQY	11	TRBV11-2
AWSAKTGGFNQPQH	14	TRBV30
ASSTGLADSSYNEQF	15	TRBV5-1
ASSPSLGGDEKLF	13	TRBV5-1
ACSDGPPGSSPLH	13	TRBV7-2
ASRQQDNGYYEQY	13	TRBV5-1
ASSDSNRGTRAF	12	TRBV6-4
ASSFSSGSGTGELF	14	TRBV7-9
ASSFQFSGNTIY	12	TRBV7-9
ASSPSRDSNEQF	12	TRBV4-2
ASSGSRGAYNEQF	13	TRBV5-1
ASANPYNEQF	10	TRBV27
AISGPKQGLYYGYT	14	TRBV10-3
ASSLLRNNEQF	11	TRBV7-9
ASRVSFRDSFRVYYGYT	17	TRBV6-4
ASSLAPGDTQY	11	TRBV5-1
ASSASTGGWEKLF	13	TRBV9
ASSQDGNKGYEQY	13	TRBV14
ASSPFSGELF	10	TRBV27
ASPGTGSNEQF	11	TRBV30
AWRSLAGGAGELF	13	TRBV30
ASSGPAGGPKTFQY	14	TRBV2
ASSEPGGSYGYT	12	TRBV2
AIKPEDWAEAF	11	TRBV10-3
ASRLGQGSEKLF	12	TRBV11-2
ASTTLFNTGELF	12	TRBV2
ASSYATGQGGYT	12	TRBV6-6
ASSQGRTALTQQY	13	TRBV4-1
ASSGGPYNEQF	11	TRBV27
ASSFMFGTDNEQF	13	TRBV5-1
ASQGVNEQF	9	TRBV4-2
ASSQAGTSRSTDTQY	15	TRBV4-3
SVGGGTSTDTQY	12	TRBV29-1